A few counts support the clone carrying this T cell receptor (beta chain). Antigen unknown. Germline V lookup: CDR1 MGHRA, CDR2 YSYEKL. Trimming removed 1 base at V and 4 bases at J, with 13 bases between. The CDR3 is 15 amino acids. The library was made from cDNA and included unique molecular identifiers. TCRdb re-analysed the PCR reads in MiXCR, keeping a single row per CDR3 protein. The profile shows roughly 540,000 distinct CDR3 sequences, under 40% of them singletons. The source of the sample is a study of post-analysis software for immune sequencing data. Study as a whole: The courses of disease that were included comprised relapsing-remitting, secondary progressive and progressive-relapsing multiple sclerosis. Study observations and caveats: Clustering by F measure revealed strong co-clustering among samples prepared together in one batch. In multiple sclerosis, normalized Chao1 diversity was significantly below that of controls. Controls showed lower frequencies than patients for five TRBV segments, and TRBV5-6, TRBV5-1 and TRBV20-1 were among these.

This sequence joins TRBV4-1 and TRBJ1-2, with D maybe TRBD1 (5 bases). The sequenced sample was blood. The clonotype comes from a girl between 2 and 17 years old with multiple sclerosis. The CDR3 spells CASSQAHGGFYGYTF. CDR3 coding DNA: TGCGCCAGCAGCCAAGCCCATGGGGGGTTCTATGGCTACACCTTC.